Listed below are T cell receptor beta chains from one sample, sequenced in a study of T cell responses to AZD1222 COVID-19 vaccine. TCRdb keeps only in-frame clones here, not all; method: immunoSEQ multiplex PCR. The sample contains fewer than 120,000 clones, about nine tenths of which appear only once. The input for sequencing was peripheral blood, taken 28 days after the second AZD1222 dose. The receptors come from an adult who received the AZD1222 COVID-19 vaccine. The CDR3 runs from the conserved cysteine through the conserved F or W. D genes are given only for firm matches. Rows give clone size only sometimes, using once, few, many, or a class for an expanded clone.

v_call	j_call	d_call	clone_size	cdr3_aa	cdr3_nt
TRBV7-3	TRBJ2-3	NA	NA	CASSLLGQDTQYF	TGTGCCAGCAGCTTGTTGGGGCAAGATACGCAGTATTTT
TRBV29-1	TRBJ1-5	NA	once	CSVGFAGTGQPQHF	TGCAGCGTTGGATTTGCAGGTACGGGTCAGCCCCAGCATTTT
TRBV7-9	TRBJ1-1	TRBD1	many	CASSPPGKGQAYLNTEAFF	TGTGCCAGCAGCCCCCCCGGTAAGGGACAGGCGTATTTGAACACTGAAGCTTTCTTT
TRBV30	TRBJ1-2	NA	NA	CAWIGDFYGYTF	TGTGCCTGGATTGGGGATTTTTATGGCTACACCTTC
TRBV28	TRBJ2-7	NA	NA	CASSSAGDRYEQYF	TGTGCCAGCAGTTCCGCAGGGGATCGCTACGAGCAGTACTTC
TRBV3-1/TRBV3-2	TRBJ2-7	NA	NA	CASSRRAYEQYF	TGTGCCAGCAGCCGCCGTGCCTACGAGCAGTACTTC
TRBV18	TRBJ2-3	NA	NA	CASSPDGVSNTQYF	TGTGCCAGCTCACCAGATGGGGTCTCTAATACGCAGTATTTT
TRBV7-9	TRBJ1-2	NA	NA	CALSRGVRYGYTF	TGTGCCCTTAGTAGGGGGGTAAGGTATGGCTACACCTTC
TRBV4-2	TRBJ1-5	NA	once	CASSQDAGYQPQHF	TGTGCCAGCAGCCAAGATGCCGGGTATCAGCCCCAGCATTTT
TRBV6-5	TRBJ2-1	NA	NA	CASQLGNEQFF	TGTGCCAGTCAGCTGGGGAATGAGCAGTTCTTC
TRBV18	TRBJ2-7	TRBD1	NA	CASSPGTWGQGSYEQYF	TGTGCCAGCTCACCCGGTACGTGGGGACAGGGGTCCTACGAGCAGTACTTC
TRBV19	TRBJ2-7	NA	NA	CASSIGASRTALLYEQYF	TGTGCCAGTAGTATAGGTGCGTCCCGGACAGCGCTCCTCTACGAGCAGTACTTC
TRBV6-2/TRBV6-3	TRBJ2-1	TRBD2	NA	CASSDRGLAGTNEQFF	TGTGCCAGCAGTGACCGGGGACTAGCGGGGACCAATGAGCAGTTCTTC
TRBV7-2	TRBJ1-4	TRBD1	NA	CASRTGTGDEKLFF	TGTGCCAGCAGGACCGGGACAGGGGATGAAAAACTGTTTTTT
TRBV18	TRBJ1-6	NA	NA	CASSPRRRDSPLHF	TGTGCCAGCTCACCAAGGAGGCGGGATTCACCCCTCCACTTT
TRBV9	TRBJ2-3	TRBD2	NA	CASSVAPGLAGGTDTQYF	TGTGCCAGCAGCGTAGCCCCCGGACTAGCGGGGGGCACAGATACGCAGTATTTT
TRBV7-8	TRBJ1-1	NA	NA	CASSFEGVTNTEAFF	TGTGCCAGCAGCTTTGAGGGGGTAACGAACACTGAAGCTTTCTTT
TRBV27	TRBJ1-5	TRBD1	NA	CASSAYTGVSNQPQHF	TGTGCCAGCAGTGCGTATACAGGGGTTAGCAATCAGCCCCAGCATTTT
TRBV5-6	TRBJ2-7	NA	NA	CASSPSGTVRYEQYF	TGTGCCAGCAGCCCCTCCGGGACTGTGAGGTACGAGCAGTACTTC
TRBV7-8	TRBJ1-2	NA	NA	CASSPRTIPNTFGGYTF	TGTGCCAGCAGCCCGAGGACTATCCCGAACACATTTGGCGGCTACACCTTC
TRBV10-3	TRBJ1-5	NA	NA	CAISGQDGNQPQHF	TGTGCCATCAGTGGCCAGGACGGAAATCAGCCCCAGCATTTT
TRBV19	TRBJ2-7	TRBD2	NA	CASSETSGRTYEQYF	TGTGCCAGTAGTGAGACTAGCGGGAGAACCTACGAGCAGTACTTC
TRBV7-2	TRBJ2-2	NA	NA	CASSPSGGGNTGELFF	TGTGCCAGCAGCCCATCCGGGGGCGGTAACACCGGGGAGCTGTTTTTT
TRBV15	TRBJ2-3	TRBD1	NA	CATSRDRGQGIFLPSTDTQYF	TGTGCCACCAGCAGAGATCGGGGACAGGGAATTTTTTTACCTAGCACAGATACGCAGTATTTT
TRBV19	TRBJ2-2	NA	NA	CATVGTGRNTGELFF	TGTGCTACAGTGGGCACAGGCCGGAACACCGGGGAGCTGTTTTTT
TRBV6-5	TRBJ2-3	TRBD2	NA	CASSYWRGATDTQYF	TGTGCCAGCAGTTACTGGCGGGGGGCCACAGATACGCAGTATTTT
TRBV11-2	TRBJ1-6	NA	NA	CASSLGTGYHSPLHF	TGTGCCAGCAGCTTAGGAACAGGGTATCATTCACCCCTCCACTTT
TRBV5-1	TRBJ1-1	NA	NA	CASSFSGRGNTEAFF	TGCGCCAGCAGCTTTTCGGGCAGGGGAAACACTGAAGCTTTCTTT
TRBV5-1	TRBJ2-3	TRBD2	NA	CASRSGGLTDTQYF	TGCGCCAGCAGGAGCGGGGGCCTCACAGATACGCAGTATTTT
TRBV6-5	TRBJ1-1	NA	NA	CASSLGMNTEAFF	TGTGCCAGCAGTTTAGGCATGAACACTGAAGCTTTCTTT
TRBV7-2	TRBJ2-2	NA	NA	CASSSSWTTGELFF	TGTGCCAGCAGCAGCTCTTGGACCACCGGGGAGCTGTTTTTT
TRBV11-3	TRBJ1-2	NA	NA	CASSWDRHNYGYTF	TGTGCCAGCAGCTGGGACCGACATAACTATGGCTACACCTTC
TRBV18	TRBJ1-1	TRBD1	NA	CASSPGTGGYLVAFF	TGTGCCAGCTCACCAGGGACAGGTGGCTATTTGGTAGCTTTCTTT
TRBV5-1	TRBJ1-1	NA	NA	CASSFTANTEAFF	TGCGCCAGCAGCTTCACGGCAAACACTGAAGCTTTCTTT
TRBV5-5	TRBJ2-2	TRBD1	NA	CASSLPFRGTHRELFF	TGTGCCAGCAGCTTACCCTTCAGGGGGACGCACCGGGAGCTGTTTTTT
TRBV2	TRBJ1-2	NA	NA	CASSFGGPYGYTF	TGTGCCAGCAGTTTTGGGGGGCCCTATGGCTACACCTTC
TRBV12-3/TRBV12-4	TRBJ1-2	NA	once	CASSAPGMAGYTF	TGTGCCAGCAGTGCGCCAGGGATGGCTGGCTACACCTTC
TRBV7-8	TRBJ1-5	TRBD1	NA	CASSFTPGTVNQPQHF	TGTGCCAGCAGCTTCACTCCCGGGACAGTCAATCAGCCCCAGCATTTT
TRBV19	TRBJ1-2	NA	NA	CASSTGTAYTPNYGYTF	TGTGCCAGTAGTACCGGGACTGCCTACACCCCTAACTATGGCTACACCTTC